This record looks at one TCR beta chain sequence and its context. Its cognate antigen is unknown. The sample comes from a study of cytomegalovirus exposure and HLA in healthy donors. Study observations and caveats: In a later analysis, HLA-C alleles had the fewest associated TCRs, DRB1 alleles the most. In a later analysis, TCR beta V- and J-gene trimming showed a link to a missense DCLRE1C variant.

Trimming at V came to 4 bases and at J to 1 base, leaving 0 bases not matched to a gene. Germline V gene sequence: CDR1 SGHTA, CDR2 FQGNSA. The CDR3 covers 15 residues. The primer mix had 60 Vbeta and 13 Jbeta primers. Sequencing was performed with immunoSEQ multiplex PCR; in TCRdb, only in-frame clones are kept and a portion is missing. In the table there are more than 80,000 clones, roughly 74% of which are singletons. This sequence originates from a female donor in good health and CMV-seropositive. The rearrangement joins TRBV7-2 to TRBJ2-2, with 10 bases fitting TRBD2. The specimen was PBMCs. The CDR3 DNA follows: TGTGCCAGCAGCTGGACTAGCGGGAACACCGGGGAGCTGTTTTTT. Translating gives CASSWTSGNTGELFF.